This is a list of T cell receptor beta chains from one sample in a study of somatic mutations in cytotoxic T cells in rheumatoid arthritis. Assay used: immunoSEQ multiplex PCR; TCRdb lists only in-frame clones, some missing. The repertoire holds about 10,000 clones, with about nine tenths as singletons. Sequenced: CD8+ T cells sorted from blood. The receptors come from a woman under 30 with rheumatoid arthritis. CDR3s include the opening cysteine and the closing phenylalanine or tryptophan. A D gene is named only where the DNA matches it firmly. Size values are once, few and many counts, or a class for expanded clones, and some rows have none.

CDR3 DNA: TGCGCCAGCAGCCCGGAGACAGGGGAAGCTTTCTTT
CDR3 protein: CASSPETGEAFF
V gene: TRBV5-1
D gene: TRBD1
clone size: NA
J gene: TRBJ1-1

CDR3 DNA: TGTGCCGTCTCCCCCGGGACAGAACTCCAAGAGACCCAGTACTTC
CDR3 protein: CAVSPGTELQETQYF
V gene: TRBV6-5
D gene: TRBD1
clone size: NA
J gene: TRBJ2-5

CDR3 DNA: TGTGCCAGCAGTCCGACTGCCTCTGGAAACACCATATATTTT
CDR3 protein: CASSPTASGNTIYF
V gene: TRBV27
D gene: NA
clone size: medium-sized
J gene: TRBJ1-3

CDR3 DNA: TGCGCCAGCAGTGAGTCAGCAGACAATAATGAAAAACTGTTTTTT
CDR3 protein: CASSESADNNEKLFF
V gene: TRBV10-2
D gene: NA
clone size: NA
J gene: TRBJ1-4

CDR3 DNA: TGTGCCACCAGCAGAGACAAGGGGATGAACACTGAAGCTTTCTTT
CDR3 protein: CATSRDKGMNTEAFF
V gene: TRBV15
D gene: NA
clone size: NA
J gene: TRBJ1-1

CDR3 DNA: TGTGCCAGCAGCGTAGATGGGTTGGGCCACAATGAGCAGTTCTTC
CDR3 protein: CASSVDGLGHNEQFF
V gene: TRBV9
D gene: NA
clone size: NA
J gene: TRBJ2-1

CDR3 DNA: TGTGCCAGCAGCGATAACGAACAGGGGTGGGACACCGGGGAGCTGTTTTTT
CDR3 protein: CASSDNEQGWDTGELFF
V gene: TRBV9
D gene: TRBD1
clone size: NA
J gene: TRBJ2-2

CDR3 DNA: TGTGCCAGCAGCTTGGAGCGGGACTCCTACAATGAGCAGTTCTTC
CDR3 protein: CASSLERDSYNEQFF
V gene: TRBV5-4
D gene: TRBD2
clone size: NA
J gene: TRBJ2-1

CDR3 DNA: TGTGCCAGCAGCTTAAGAGCTCGGACAGGGATCGGGGGGAACACTGAAGCTTTCTTT
CDR3 protein: CASSLRARTGIGGNTEAFF
V gene: TRBV7-2
D gene: TRBD1
clone size: NA
J gene: TRBJ1-1

CDR3 DNA: TGTGCCAGCAGCGTCAACACAGATACGCAGTATTTT
CDR3 protein: CASSVNTDTQYF
V gene: TRBV9
D gene: NA
clone size: NA
J gene: TRBJ2-3

CDR3 DNA: TGTGCCAGTAAAGGGGTAACTGAAGCTTTCTTT
CDR3 protein: CASKGVTEAFF
V gene: TRBV19
D gene: NA
clone size: NA
J gene: TRBJ1-1

CDR3 DNA: TGCGCCAGCAGCCAGCCCGGAGGGGGGGAGATCAATGAGCAGTTCTTC
CDR3 protein: CASSQPGGGEINEQFF
V gene: TRBV4-3
D gene: NA
clone size: NA
J gene: TRBJ2-1

CDR3 DNA: TGTGCCAGCAGCTTAGGGTGGGAGGGCCGAGGAGAGACCCAGTACTTC
CDR3 protein: CASSLGWEGRGETQYF
V gene: TRBV7-6
D gene: TRBD2
clone size: NA
J gene: TRBJ2-5

CDR3 DNA: TGTGCCAGCAGTTTAAGAGGGACAGGCTTGCTAGCGACGGAGACCCAGTACTTC
CDR3 protein: CASSLRGTGLLATETQYF
V gene: TRBV27
D gene: TRBD1
clone size: NA
J gene: TRBJ2-5

CDR3 DNA: TGTGCCACCACAACTAGGACTAGCACAGATACGCAGTATTTT
CDR3 protein: CATTTRTSTDTQYF
V gene: TRBV2
D gene: NA
clone size: NA
J gene: TRBJ2-3

CDR3 DNA: TGTGCCAGCAGCTTTAATACAGGGGCCCACGGGCAGTACTTC
CDR3 protein: CASSFNTGAHGQYF
V gene: TRBV13
D gene: TRBD1
clone size: NA
J gene: TRBJ2-7

CDR3 DNA: TGTGCCAGCAGCGTAGGACAGGGGAACACTGAAGCTTTCTTT
CDR3 protein: CASSVGQGNTEAFF
V gene: TRBV9
D gene: TRBD1
clone size: NA
J gene: TRBJ1-1

CDR3 DNA: TGCGCCAGCAGCCTGATGGACAGGATGGATGAGCAGTTCTTC
CDR3 protein: CASSLMDRMDEQFF
V gene: TRBV4-1
D gene: TRBD1
clone size: NA
J gene: TRBJ2-1

CDR3 DNA: TGTGCCAGCAGTTTGAGCAGGGGGACCAACACTGAAGCTTTCTTT
CDR3 protein: CASSLSRGTNTEAFF
V gene: TRBV6-5
D gene: TRBD1
clone size: NA
J gene: TRBJ1-1

CDR3 DNA: TGTGCCAGCAGCCCGCGACCGGGACAGTATATAGCTAACTATGGCTACACCTTC
CDR3 protein: CASSPRPGQYIANYGYTF
V gene: TRBV7-9
D gene: TRBD1
clone size: NA
J gene: TRBJ1-2

CDR3 DNA: TGCGCCAGCAGCCTGGAATCCCGGGACAGGGGGCATGAGACCCAGTACTTC
CDR3 protein: CASSLESRDRGHETQYF
V gene: TRBV5-1
D gene: TRBD1
clone size: NA
J gene: TRBJ2-5

CDR3 DNA: TGTGCCAGCAGCTCAGGCACAGGGCGGTATGGCTACACCTTC
CDR3 protein: CASSSGTGRYGYTF
V gene: TRBV9
D gene: NA
clone size: NA
J gene: TRBJ1-2

CDR3 DNA: TGTGCCAGCAGCTTAGGATCCCCGACAGGGCGAAATGGAAACACCATATATTTT
CDR3 protein: CASSLGSPTGRNGNTIYF
V gene: TRBV13
D gene: TRBD1
clone size: NA
J gene: TRBJ1-3

CDR3 DNA: TGTGCCAGCAGCCGGGGGGGGGAGACCCAGTACTTC
CDR3 protein: CASSRGGETQYF
V gene: TRBV14
D gene: TRBD2
clone size: NA
J gene: TRBJ2-5

CDR3 DNA: TGCGCCAGCAGCTTGGCCCTAGCGGGACTCACAGATACGCAGTATTTT
CDR3 protein: CASSLALAGLTDTQYF
V gene: TRBV5-1
D gene: TRBD2
clone size: NA
J gene: TRBJ2-3

CDR3 DNA: TGTGCCAGCAGGATCGAGGGACAGGGGACGGACGAGCAGTACTTC
CDR3 protein: CASRIEGQGTDEQYF
V gene: TRBV13
D gene: TRBD1
clone size: NA
J gene: TRBJ2-7

CDR3 DNA: TGTGCCAGCAGCCAAGAATTCTTTAGAGCTAGCGGGGGGAGTGAGCAGTTCTTC
CDR3 protein: CASSQEFFRASGGSEQFF
V gene: TRBV14
D gene: TRBD2
clone size: NA
J gene: TRBJ2-1

CDR3 DNA: TGTGCCAGCAGTTTTGGTGCCCGCGGCGGTTACAATGAGCAGTTCTTC
CDR3 protein: CASSFGARGGYNEQFF
V gene: TRBV27
D gene: NA
clone size: NA
J gene: TRBJ2-1

CDR3 DNA: TGTGCCAGCAGTCCCTCCAGGGGGGCGGCTATCTACGAGCAGTACTTC
CDR3 protein: CASSPSRGAAIYEQYF
V gene: TRBV27
D gene: NA
clone size: NA
J gene: TRBJ2-7

CDR3 DNA: TGTGCCAGCAGCTTGGGACAGGGCCCCTACAATGAGCAGTTCTTC
CDR3 protein: CASSLGQGPYNEQFF
V gene: TRBV7-6
D gene: TRBD1
clone size: NA
J gene: TRBJ2-1

CDR3 DNA: TGTGCCAGCAGCCAAGATCGGGGGGGCCAAGAGACCCAGTACTTC
CDR3 protein: CASSQDRGGQETQYF
V gene: TRBV4-2
D gene: TRBD2
clone size: once
J gene: TRBJ2-5

CDR3 DNA: TGCGCCAGCAGCTTAGCGGGGGGTAACAATGAGCAGTTCTTC
CDR3 protein: CASSLAGGNNEQFF
V gene: TRBV5-1
D gene: TRBD2
clone size: NA
J gene: TRBJ2-1

CDR3 DNA: TGTGCCAGCAGCTTATTTGCGGGGAACAACTATGGCTACACCTTC
CDR3 protein: CASSLFAGNNYGYTF
V gene: TRBV7-2
D gene: NA
clone size: NA
J gene: TRBJ1-2

CDR3 DNA: TGTGCCAGTACCTCCTTGGACAGCGGGAGGTCCGGGGAGCTGTTTTTT
CDR3 protein: CASTSLDSGRSGELFF
V gene: TRBV19
D gene: TRBD2
clone size: NA
J gene: TRBJ2-2

CDR3 DNA: TGTGCCAGCAGTTTTCCAGGAGAGCAGTACTTC
CDR3 protein: CASSFPGEQYF
V gene: TRBV28
D gene: NA
clone size: few
J gene: TRBJ2-7

CDR3 DNA: TGTGCCACCCCAAAATCGTCAGTCTCTGGAAACACCATATATTTT
CDR3 protein: CATPKSSVSGNTIYF
V gene: TRBV2
D gene: NA
clone size: NA
J gene: TRBJ1-3

CDR3 DNA: TGTGCCAGCAGTTACGGGACAGGGACCCACGAGCAGTACTTC
CDR3 protein: CASSYGTGTHEQYF
V gene: TRBV6-5
D gene: TRBD1
clone size: NA
J gene: TRBJ2-7

CDR3 DNA: TGTGCCAGCAGTTTAGGCGGGGGTAATACAGATACGCAGTATTTT
CDR3 protein: CASSLGGGNTDTQYF
V gene: TRBV27
D gene: TRBD2
clone size: NA
J gene: TRBJ2-3

CDR3 DNA: TGTGCCAGCGAGGCCGAGGGCGGAGACTCTGGAAACACCATATATTTT
CDR3 protein: CASEAEGGDSGNTIYF
V gene: TRBV9
D gene: NA
clone size: NA
J gene: TRBJ1-3

CDR3 DNA: TGCGCCAGCAGAGGGCCAGCGGGAGTATTTAGCCCAGATACGCAGTATTTT
CDR3 protein: CASRGPAGVFSPDTQYF
V gene: TRBV4-1
D gene: TRBD2
clone size: NA
J gene: TRBJ2-3

CDR3 DNA: TGTGCCAGCAGTTACGGGACACTCGCTAATGAAAAACTGTTTTTT
CDR3 protein: CASSYGTLANEKLFF
V gene: TRBV6-5
D gene: NA
clone size: NA
J gene: TRBJ1-4

CDR3 DNA: TGTGCCAGCAGCACCGACGAGGGTTGGGATGGCTACACCTTC
CDR3 protein: CASSTDEGWDGYTF
V gene: TRBV7-8
D gene: NA
clone size: NA
J gene: TRBJ1-2

CDR3 DNA: TGTGCCAGTAGTCGACTGATCCAGAACACTGAAGCTTTCTTT
CDR3 protein: CASSRLIQNTEAFF
V gene: TRBV19
D gene: NA
clone size: once
J gene: TRBJ1-1

CDR3 DNA: TGTGCCAGCAGCCTGGGACTGTACACCGGGGAGCTGTTTTTT
CDR3 protein: CASSLGLYTGELFF
V gene: TRBV28
D gene: NA
clone size: NA
J gene: TRBJ2-2

CDR3 DNA: TGTGCCAGCAGCGCAACCGGGACAGGGGGATACGAGCAGTACTTC
CDR3 protein: CASSATGTGGYEQYF
V gene: TRBV9
D gene: TRBD1
clone size: NA
J gene: TRBJ2-7

CDR3 DNA: TGTGCCAGCAGTTTCGGGTGGGGACTACTCTCCTACGAGCAGTACTTC
CDR3 protein: CASSFGWGLLSYEQYF
V gene: TRBV6-5
D gene: TRBD2
clone size: NA
J gene: TRBJ2-7

CDR3 DNA: TGTGCCAGCAGCTCCCGGACTAGCGGAGAGTTCCCCTACGAGCAGTACTTC
CDR3 protein: CASSSRTSGEFPYEQYF
V gene: TRBV7-9
D gene: TRBD2
clone size: NA
J gene: TRBJ2-7

CDR3 DNA: TGCGCCAGCAGTGAGTTCAAGGGGATGGAAGCTTTCTTT
CDR3 protein: CASSEFKGMEAFF
V gene: TRBV10-1
D gene: NA
clone size: NA
J gene: TRBJ1-1